This T cell receptor (beta chain) was documented in a study of OX40 agonist ivuxolimab in advanced cancers. About the study: Ivuxolimab is a fully human IgG2 antibody that activates OX40 (CD134). Findings of the study overall: Some patients without response likewise showed low normalized clonal expansion. The study observed clonal expansion of CD4+ and CD8+ blood T cells by week 6 at 0.1 to 3.0 mg/kg. Clonal expansion among partial responders at 0.1-3.0 mg/kg ranked near the lowest.

The CDR3 runs 12 residues. Germline CDR1 SGHTA, CDR2 FQGNSA. The ends were cut back, 7 bases at V and 10 bases at J, with 14 bases in the middle. Sequencing was performed with immunoSEQ multiplex PCR; in TCRdb, only in-frame clones are kept and a portion is missing. The data contain around 99,000 clones, approximately 90% of them singletons. On this clone itself: Its target is unknown.

This material consisted of CD4+ or CD8+ T cells sorted from blood, taken in a trial of the OX40 agonist ivuxolimab. The source is an adult with an advanced solid tumor such as melanoma, head and neck, liver or kidney cancer. The chain joins TRBV7-2 to TRBJ2-1, with a weak D call TRBD2 (5 bases). The CDR3 spells CASTQSGSEQFF. CDR3 coding DNA: TGTGCCAGCACCCAATCGGGGAGCGAGCAGTTCTTC.